A single sample is the source of the 16 T cell receptor beta chains below, sequenced in a study of blood T cell repertoires in COVID-19. Data came from immunoSEQ multiplex PCR; TCRdb stores just in-frame clones and leaves some out. The repertoire holds 180,000 or so clones, with 80% to 90% as singletons. Sample: peripheral blood. These receptors originate from a man aged 55 to 70 with acute or convalescent COVID-19.

V gene TRBV30 combines with J gene TRBJ2-7; D may be TRBD1 (6 bases). CDR1 GTSNPN and CDR2 SVGIG come from the germline V gene (reference sequence). The CDR3 is 13 residues long. Trimming took off 8 bases at V and 2 bases at J, with 16 bases between the two ends. DNA for the CDR3: TGTGCCAATCGGCGACAGGCCACCTACGAGCAGTACTTC. Protein: CANRRQATYEQYF.

J is TRBJ1-5 and V is TRBV28, with 7 bases fitting TRBD1. V shed 5 bases and J 6 bases; nucleotides not matched to a gene: 10. This CDR3 is 15 amino acids long. The V gene's germline CDR1 is MDHEN and CDR2 SYDVKM. The CDR3 here is CASSAGQVGSQPQHF. CDR3 DNA sequence: TGTGCCAGCAGTGCCGGACAGGTGGGCAGTCAGCCCCAGCATTTT.

This chain uses TRBV5-1 with TRBJ2-1; TRBD2 matches 8 bases. V lost 4 bases to trimming and J lost 8 bases; unmatched junction nucleotides: 8. This CDR3 has 14 amino acids. Germline V gene lookup returns CDR1 SGHRS and CDR2 YFSETQ. The CDR3 coding sequence is TGCGCCAGCAGCCTAACAAGCGGGAGATATGAGCAGTTCTTC. It yields the protein CASSLTSGRYEQFF.

Here the CDR3 reads CASREDEKLFF. CDR3 DNA: TGTGCCAGCAGGGAGGACGAAAAACTGTTTTTT. V and J are TRBV28 and TRBJ1-4, with D unresolved. V was clipped by 6 bases and J by 8 bases, with 7 bases between them. The CDR3 is made up of 11 amino acids. CDR1 is MDHEN, CDR2 SYDVKM, per germline.

This rearrangement joins TRBV28 to TRBJ2-7; no reliable D call. CDR1 and CDR2 from the germline V gene are MDHEN and SYDVKM. The CDR3 is 14 amino acids. V lost 7 bases to trimming and J lost 6 bases, with 19 bases between them. The CDR3 nucleotides read TGTGCCAGCATCCATGCGCGGCCAACGGGCGAGCAGTACTTC. This codes for CASIHARPTGEQYF.

The table lists this clone with a count of one. The J gene is TRBJ1-5, the V gene TRBV28; a weak D match, TRBD1 (6 bases). This CDR3 is 16 amino acids long. Germline CDR1 and CDR2: MDHEN and SYDVKM. Between the trimmed V and J ends, which lost 7 bases and 6 bases, there was a span of 22 bases. CDR3 DNA: TGTGCCAGCACCCTGGGAGGGGGTAATCTCGGTCAGCCCCAGCATTTT. It codes for CASTLGGGNLGQPQHF.

The chain is built from TRBV2 and TRBJ2-6; tentative D call: TRBD1 (5 bases). V shed 6 bases and J shed 6 bases, with 9 bases lying between them. Per the germline V gene, CDR1 is SNHLY and CDR2 is FYNNEI. The CDR3 has 13 residues. In DNA form, the CDR3 reads TGTGCCAGCAGCGACAGAGAGGCCAACGTCCTGACTTTC. It encodes CASSDREANVLTF.

The chain joins TRBV28 to TRBJ1-2, with 9 bases that match TRBD1. The V and J ends lost 5 bases and 5 bases, in that order; junction bases with no gene match: 9. Germline V gene lookup returns CDR1 MDHEN and CDR2 SYDVKM. The CDR3 is 15 residues long. The CDR3 spells CASSPRQGVGYGYTF. CDR3 nucleotides: TGTGCCAGCAGTCCACGACAGGGGGTAGGATATGGCTACACCTTC.

The chain employs TRBV19 and TRBJ1-2, with D possibly being TRBD1 (5 bases). The V gene's germline CDR1 is LNHDA and CDR2 SQIVND (reference sequence). Trimming removed 9 bases at V and 3 bases at J, with 17 bases between. The CDR3 is made up of 14 amino acids. CDR3 coding DNA: TGTGCCAGCAGATCTGTGGGGCGCGACTATGGCTACACCTTC. Translation gives CASRSVGRDYGYTF.

The gene calls are TRBV5-6 and TRBJ2-2, with no clear D. Trimming left V 2 bases short and J 5 bases short, with 4 bases between. The CDR3 totals 12 residues. Germline CDR1 SGHDT, CDR2 YYEEEE. As DNA, the CDR3 is TGTGCCAGCAGCTTCGGGACCGGGGAGCTGTTTTTT. Translation: CASSFGTGELFF.

This chain joins TRBV5-1 and TRBJ1-2; a weak D match, TRBD1 (6 bases). Between the trimmed V and J ends, which lost 1 base and 2 bases, there was a span of 12 bases. The CDR3 runs to 15 residues. Germline loops: CDR1 SGHRS, CDR2 YFSETQ. CDR3: CASSLLQGQNYGYTF. CDR3 bases: TGCGCCAGCAGCTTGCTCCAGGGGCAGAACTATGGCTACACCTTC.

This chain links TRBV3-1 (or the pseudogene TRBV3-2) with TRBJ2-7, with 7 bases matching TRBD2. J lost 7 bases, V lost 2 bases, and 17 bases had no gene match. The CDR3 is made up of 17 amino acids. Germline loops: CDR1 LGHDT, CDR2 YNNKEL (reference sequence). The CDR3 reads CASSQSGGLGLGVEQYF. The CDR3 DNA is TGTGCCAGCAGCCAATCGGGTGGACTAGGCCTAGGTGTGGAGCAGTACTTC.

This chain joins TRBV3-1 (or the pseudogene TRBV3-2) and TRBJ2-7; 7 bases fit TRBD2. The CDR3 has 14 residues. The J segment lost 2 bases and the V segment lost 2 bases, leaving 3 bases of the junction unmatched. CDR1 and CDR2 from the germline V gene are LGHDT and YNNKEL (reference sequence). This CDR3 is CASSQLGGAYEQYF. The CDR3 DNA reads as TGTGCCAGCAGCCAACTGGGAGGGGCCTACGAGCAGTACTTC.

This clone was observed a few times. J is TRBJ2-1 and V is TRBV7-9; 11 bases fit TRBD2. The CDR3 is 16 amino acids. CDR1 is SEHNR and CDR2 is FQNEAQ in the germline V gene (reference sequence). The junction had 10 bases not matched to a gene; V was cut back by 4 bases and J by 8 bases. CDR3 sequence (DNA): TGTGCCAGCAGCTCCCTCTCTAGCGGGAGGTATGATGAGCAGTTCTTC. This translates into CASSSLSSGRYDEQFF.

Here the CDR3 DNA reads TGCGCCAGCAGCTTGGCCCTCCGTAGCGGGAGGGCTCAGACCCAGTACTTC. It is translated as CASSLALRSGRAQTQYF. The chain is built from TRBV5-1 and TRBJ2-5; 11 positions agree with TRBD2. The CDR3 contains 17 residues. Germline CDR1 is SGHRS and CDR2 is YFSETQ. Trimming removed 0 bases from V and 6 bases from J; junction bases left unmatched: 10.

V usage is TRBV7-8 and J usage is TRBJ2-1, with TRBD2 matching over 7 bases. The germline V gene has CDR1 SGHVS and CDR2 FQNEAQ. After removal of 3 bases from V and 7 bases from J, the junction contained 15 bases not matched to a gene. CDR3 length: 17 amino acids. This CDR3 reads CASSFGPGAGEANEQFF. The CDR3 DNA follows: TGTGCCAGCAGCTTTGGGCCCGGGGCGGGAGAGGCTAATGAGCAGTTCTTC.